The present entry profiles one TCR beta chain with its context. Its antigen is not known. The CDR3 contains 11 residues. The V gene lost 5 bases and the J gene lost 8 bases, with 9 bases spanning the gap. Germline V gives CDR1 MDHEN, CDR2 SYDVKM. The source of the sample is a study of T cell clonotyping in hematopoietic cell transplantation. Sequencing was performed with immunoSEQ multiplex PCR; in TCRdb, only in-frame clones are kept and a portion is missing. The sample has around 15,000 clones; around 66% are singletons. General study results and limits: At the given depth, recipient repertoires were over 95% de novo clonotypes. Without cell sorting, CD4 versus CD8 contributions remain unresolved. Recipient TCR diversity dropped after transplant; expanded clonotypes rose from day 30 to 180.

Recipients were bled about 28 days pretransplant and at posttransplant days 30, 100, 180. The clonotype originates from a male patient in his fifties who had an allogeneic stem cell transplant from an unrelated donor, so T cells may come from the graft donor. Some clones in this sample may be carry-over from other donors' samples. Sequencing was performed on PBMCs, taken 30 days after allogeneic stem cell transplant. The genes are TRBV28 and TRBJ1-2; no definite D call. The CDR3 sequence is CASSKGGGYTF. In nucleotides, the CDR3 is TGTGCCAGCAGTAAGGGAGGCGGCTACACCTTC.